This T cell receptor (beta chain) was identified in a study of sequential checkpoint blockade in melanoma. Looking at the study overall: First-line arms were nivolumab then ipilimumab, or the reverse, randomized 1:1.

The method was immunoSEQ multiplex PCR; TCRdb's version includes in-frame clones alone and lacks a portion of them. The sample lists roughly 11,000 clones; approximately 83% were seen once. Treatment specified: randomized to nivolumab then ipilimumab (arm A) or the reverse (arm B). Sorted cells were live CD3+CD8+, lacking CD19 and CD56, from PBMCs. The clonotype originates from a human donor with melanoma. The sequencing used CD8+ T cells sorted from blood (inferred from file names), collected from a patient given nivolumab and ipilimumab in sequence.

The CDR3 sequence is CASSTTGPEQFF. CDR3 sequence (DNA): TGTGCCAGTAGTACTACAGGGCCTGAGCAGTTCTTC. The chain couples TRBV19 to TRBJ2-1; tentative D call: TRBD1 (6 bases). Trimming removed 4 bases at V and 9 bases at J, with 10 bases between. Germline values: CDR1 LNHDA, CDR2 SQIVND (reference sequence). CDR3 length: 12 amino acids. Filled out from reference TRBV19 and TRBJ2-1, the complete variable domain reads DGGITQSPKYLFRKEGQNVTLSCEQNLNHDAMYWYRQDPGQGLRLIYYSQIVNDFQKGDIAEGYSVSREKKESFPLTVTSAQKNPTAFYLCASSTTGPEQFFGPGTRLTVL.